What follows describes a single T cell receptor (beta chain). The specificity of this receptor is unknown. No base-level quality is on record; no much larger clone is a single base apart. The Qiagen DNeasy kit was used to extract genomic DNA from unsorted PBMCs and from the negatively selected CD4+ and CD8+ fractions. TCR beta CDR3 regions were subjected to amplification by immunoSEQ multiplex PCR with primers that anneal to V and J segments. A synthetic immune receptor repertoire was used to minimize amplification bias, and remaining bias was computationally removed after sequencing. From the authors' description of their analysis: Custom Python scripts were used to quantify repertoire diversity as the Shannon entropy index. Unsorted, CD4+ and CD8+ repertoires were analyzed separately, except in combined analyses where CD4+ and CD8+ sequences were merged in silico. In its TCRdb copy, this immuneACCESS table keeps in-frame sequences only and misses some clones. Where compared with another copy, unresolved V genes explain less than half of these, and the others have no known cause. The DNA gave D and trimming, while V, J and clone size come from that table. Here the sample has 15,000 to 19,000 clones; about 86% occur a single time. The ten largest clones represent around 0.86% of the sample.

CDR1 is given as GTSNPN and CDR2 as SVGIG, both from the germline V gene (reference sequence). Measured from the cysteine to the phenylalanine, the CDR3 is 14 residues long. Just CDR3 DNA is preserved here, 42 bases in frame from base 1. Deletion took 1 base off V and 11 bases off J, with a span of 19 bases between the germline ends. This entry belongs to a study of PD-1 blockade in classical Hodgkin lymphoma (dated by TCRdb to 2020 to 2021). With regard to the full study: A peripheral blood immune signature of response to PD-1 blockade in classical Hodgkin lymphoma was defined using TCR beta sequencing and CyTOF.

Summary of the overall study and its limitations: Baseline TCR diversity was reported to be lower in newly diagnosed patients than in healthy donors and to be lower still in relapsed/refractory patients. The study covered only a single clinical trial cohort, and the causes of the repertoire differences, possibly disease activity or prior therapy, were still not defined.

The time point label, as the study defines it: newly diagnosed, previously untreated cHL patient sample. A Miltenyi CD4+ T cell isolation kit was used for magnetic negative selection to purify CD4+ T cells from thawed PBMCs. As a comparison group for the relapsed/refractory trial patients, PBMCs were sequenced from patients with newly diagnosed, previously untreated classical Hodgkin lymphoma. Peripheral blood was collected in 8 mL Vacutainer Cell Preparation Tubes, from which PBMCs were isolated by centrifugation and then cryopreserved. Purified CD4+ and CD8+ fractions were prepared only for cases in which an additional PBMC sample was available. Magnetically labelled cells were removed on LS columns in a quadroMACS separator, and the flow-through was collected as the purified fraction.

Sequencing used CD4+ T cells from blood. This receptor chain uses TRBV30 and TRBJ2-3, with TRBD2 perhaps the D gene, on 6 matching bases. This receptor was identified in a human donor with classical Hodgkin lymphoma. CDR3 loop: CAWSDPMTGVGQYF. The DNA sequence reads TGTGCCTGGAGTGACCCGATGACGGGGGTCGGGCAGTATTTT.